These 24 T cell receptor beta chains originate from one sample sequenced in a study of human T cells and chemical hapten exposure. Time point noted: pre-sensitization, week 0. Treatment described: therapeutic diphenylcyclopropenone sensitization with weekly scalp DPC. Each CDR3 protein gets one entry after TCRdb re-called the RACE reads with MiXCR. The sample has 300,000 to 450,000 distinct CDR3 sequences, over 5% seen once. Sample: whole blood, taken in connection with sensitization to the hapten diphenylcyclopropenone (DPC). The receptors were gathered from a woman aged 18-29 years with alopecia areata. Some clones in this sample may be carry-over from other donors' samples.

This clonotype has a handful of counts. The chain links TRBV18 to TRBJ1-2; D is unresolved. The CDR3 length is 14 residues. Between the trimmed V and J ends, which lost 6 bases and 2 bases, there was a span of 13 bases. The V gene's germline CDR1 is KGHSH and CDR2 LQKENI. CDR3 protein: CASSAGNGNYGYTF. CDR3 nucleotide sequence: TGTGCCAGCTCCGCCGGAAACGGAAACTATGGCTACACCTTC. Full variable domain (missing parts from reference TRBV18 and TRBJ1-2): NAGVMQNPRHLVRRRGQEARLRCSPMKGHSHVYWYRQLPEEGLKFMVYLQKENIIDESGMPKERFSAEFPKEGPSILRIQQVVRGDSAAYFCASSAGNGNYGYTFGSGTRLTVV.

This clonotype was seen at least ten times. The chain recombines TRBV12-3 or TRBV12-4 with TRBJ1-1; 7 positions match TRBD1. This CDR3 spans 14 amino acids. Trimming at V came to 6 bases and at J to 6 bases, leaving 10 bases not matched to a gene. The chain's CDR3 is CASRLDRIKAEAFF. The DNA for the CDR3 is TGTGCCAGCAGACTGGACAGGATAAAAGCTGAAGCTTTCTTT.

With respect to this clonotype: A much larger clone lies one base from this, so it may be a read error. The chain combines TRBV21-1 with TRBJ2-4; TRBD2 is the table's D call and was not checked against the DNA. TRBV21-1 is a known pseudogene. The CDR3 runs 17 residues. CDR3 sequence: CSSSKGFGSLAKNIQYF. CDR3 sequence (DNA): TGTTCCAGCAGCAAAGGATTCGGGAGTCTTGCCAAAAACATTCAGTACTTC.

The CDR3 nucleotides are TGCGCCAGCAGCCAAGAGACACTGAACACTGAAGCTTTCTTT. Residues: CASSQETLNTEAFF. This chain uses TRBV4-3 with TRBJ1-1; D is unclear. The CDR3 runs 14 residues. V was cut by 0 bases and J by 0 bases, with 5 bases left in between. Germline CDR1 reads LGHNA; CDR2 reads YSLEER.

This clonotype was observed at least ten times. The chain recombines TRBV6-2 or TRBV6-3 with TRBJ2-4, with 12 nucleotides matching TRBD1. The CDR3 sequence is 16 residues long. Per the germline V gene, CDR1 is MNHEY and CDR2 is SVGEGT. With 5 bases clipped from V and 7 bases from J, the junction kept 9 bases outside the gene matches. CDR3 coding DNA: TGTGCCAGCAGTCCCCGGGACAGGGGGCTGCGGAACATTCAGTACTTC. Its protein is CASSPRDRGLRNIQYF.

In its sample, this clonotype was seen many times. The chain is built from TRBV20-1 and TRBJ2-7, with a weak D call TRBD2 (5 bases). The CDR3 length is 13 residues. With 3 bases removed from V and 6 bases from J, the gap between germline ends came to 15 bases. The germline V gene has CDR1 DFQATT and CDR2 SNEGSKA (reference sequence). CDR3 bases: TGCAGTGCTAGTAGTAGCGTAATAGGCGAGCAGTACTTC. It is translated as CSASSSVIGEQYF.

There are many counts of this clonotype. J is TRBJ1-6 and V is TRBV20-1, with 10 positions matching TRBD1. Germline CDR1 DFQATT, CDR2 SNEGSKA (reference sequence). The length of the CDR3 is 14 residues. The trim removed 6 bases at V and 9 bases at J, leaving 8 bases unmatched. CDR3: CSAAPTGGGSPLHF. In DNA, the CDR3 is TGCAGTGCCGCGCCGACAGGGGGCGGTTCACCCCTCCACTTT.

The V call is TRBV4-2, the J call TRBJ1-5, with a weak D call TRBD1 (5 bases). The germline CDR1 and CDR2 sequences are LGHNA and YNFKEQ. The CDR3 covers 14 residues. Trimming cost V 0 bases and J 7 bases, with 10 bases left between them. The CDR3 coding sequence is TGTGCCAGCAGCCAAGAGGGGGACCTCCAGCCCCAGCATTTT. It encodes CASSQEGDLQPQHF.

The chain carries TRBV12-3 or TRBV12-4 and TRBJ2-5, with D tentatively TRBD2 (6 bases). Trimming took off 3 bases at V and 4 bases at J, with 12 bases between the two ends. CDR3 length: 14 amino acids. This chain's CDR3 is CASSFSAAGETQYF. CDR3 nucleotides: TGTGCCAGCAGTTTTTCTGCAGCGGGAGAGACCCAGTACTTC.

In its sample, this clonotype was seen many times. V and J are TRBV19 and TRBJ2-4, with D unclear. This CDR3 spans 13 amino acids. The germline gives CDR1 LNHDA, CDR2 SQIVND (reference sequence). V lost 1 base and J 2 bases, leaving 3 bases between the germline ends. CDR3 amino acids: CASSIAPKNIQYF. Here the CDR3 DNA reads TGTGCCAGTAGTATAGCCCCCAAAAACATTCAGTACTTC. Supplemented by reference TRBV19 and TRBJ2-4, the full variable domain reads DGGITQSPKYLFRKEGQNVTLSCEQNLNHDAMYWYRQDPGQGLRLIYYSQIVNDFQKGDIAEGYSVSREKKESFPLTVTSAQKNPTAFYLCASSIAPKNIQYFGAGTRLSVL.

This clonotype has ten or more counts. The rearrangement uses TRBV2 and TRBJ2-3; the D gene is possibly TRBD1 (6 bases). This CDR3 is 11 amino acids long. V lost 6 bases and J lost 14, with 15 bases in between. The V gene's germline CDR1 is SNHLY and CDR2 FYNNEI. The CDR3 spells CASRTGEVGYF. Here the CDR3 DNA reads TGTGCCAGCAGGACAGGAGAGGTTGGGTATTTT.

This clonotype showed up many times. The genes are TRBV3-1 and TRBJ2-6; TRBD2 is a possible D gene (6 bases). The V gene's germline CDR1 is LGHDT and CDR2 YNNKEL (reference sequence). V was trimmed by 5 bases and J by 4 bases, leaving 18 bases between them. The CDR3 has 17 amino acids. The CDR3 sequence is CASSSWDSPPGANVLTF. The CDR3 DNA is TGTGCCAGCAGCTCATGGGACTCCCCCCCCGGGGCCAACGTCCTGACTTTC.

This clonotype was found many times. The chain employs TRBV7-8 and TRBJ1-6; 10 bases agree with TRBD1. CDR1 is SGHVS, CDR2 FQNEAQ, per germline. The CDR3 extends over 16 amino acids. Unmatched junction bases numbered 9, after V lost 6 bases and J lost 7 bases. CDR3 DNA: TGTGCCAGCAGGGAGACAGGGGGCGCGTGGAATTCACCCCTCCACTTT. Amino acids: CASRETGGAWNSPLHF.

Of note for this clonotype: This may stem from a read error, because a much larger clone lies one nucleotide away. The chain couples TRBV9 to TRBJ2-3, with 10 bases matching TRBD2. The ends lost 4 bases at V and 2 bases at J; junction bases unmatched: 16. There are 19 residues in the CDR3. The V gene's germline CDR1 is SGDLS and CDR2 YYNGEE. The CDR3 nucleotides are TGTGCCAGCAGCAAACCCCTTATTGAGCGGGGGGGTGACACAGATACGCAGTATTTT. It encodes CASSKPLIERGGDTDTQYF. Based on the CDR3 plus reference TRBV9 and TRBJ2-3, the full variable domain is DSGVTQTPKHLITATGQRVTLRCSPRSGDLSVYWYQQSLDQGLQFLIQYYNGEERAKGNILERFSAQQFPDLHSELNLSSLELGDSALYFCASSKPLIERGGDTDTQYFGPGTRLTVL.

The chain joins TRBV3-1 to TRBJ2-7; TRBD2 agrees at 10 bases. The germline gives CDR1 LGHDT, CDR2 YNNKEL (reference sequence). The CDR3 length is 17 residues. V lost 4 bases, J lost 0 bases, and 9 bases stayed unmatched. CDR3 residues: CASSPSLAGESSYEQYF. In DNA form, the CDR3 reads TGTGCCAGCAGCCCCTCGCTAGCGGGGGAGAGCTCCTACGAGCAGTACTTC.

The chain combines TRBV12-3 or TRBV12-4 with TRBJ2-7; 7 bases fit TRBD1. J was trimmed by 0 bases and V by 6 bases; bases with no gene match: 8. The CDR3 consists of 15 residues. The CDR3 sequence: CASSWDSTSSYEQYF. CDR3 nucleotide sequence: TGTGCCAGCAGCTGGGACAGTACTAGCTCCTACGAGCAGTACTTC.

This clonotype was observed many times. CDR3 in DNA: TGCAGCGTTGGGTCGCCAGCGTTATACGAGCAGTACTTC. Translation: CSVGSPALYEQYF. V and J are TRBV29-1 and TRBJ2-7; the D is unclear. CDR3 length: 13 amino acids. V lost 4 bases and J lost 4, with 14 bases in between. CDR1 and CDR2 from the germline V gene are SQVTM and ANQGSEA.

This clonotype has a handful of counts. The rearrangement uses TRBV6-2 or TRBV6-3 and TRBJ2-1; D gene uncertain. The CDR3 extends over 10 amino acids. Deletions cut 5 bases from V and 7 bases from J, with 3 bases between. Germline lookup yields CDR1 MNHEY and CDR2 SVGEGT. The CDR3 protein is CASSANEQFF. In DNA, the CDR3 is TGTGCCAGCAGTGCTAATGAGCAGTTCTTC.

This clonotype has ten or more counts. In DNA, the CDR3 is TGTGCCAGTAGGGGTTCCGGCGAGCAGTACTTC. Translating it yields CASRGSGEQYF. The rearrangement links TRBV28 to TRBJ2-7, with TRBD1 as a possible D gene (5 bases). The CDR3 has 11 amino acids. V gave up 9 bases and J gave up 6 bases, with 12 bases separating them. CDR1 MDHEN and CDR2 SYDVKM come from the germline V gene.

In this sample, this clonotype turned up a few times. The CDR3 sequence is CASSLAPSEGQGYNSPLHF. The CDR3 DNA reads TGTGCCAGCAGCTTAGCCCCCTCTGAGGGGCAGGGATATAATTCACCCCTCCACTTT. The rearrangement joins TRBV11-2 to TRBJ1-6; D is possibly TRBD1 (5 bases). In germline, CDR1 is SGHAT, CDR2 FQNNGV. With 1 base removed from V and 4 bases from J, the gap between germline ends came to 20 bases. This CDR3 has 19 amino acids.

J is TRBJ2-7 and V is TRBV4-1, with 8 nucleotides matching TRBD1. CDR1 is MGHRA, CDR2 YSYEKL, per germline. The ends lost 2 bases at V and 2 bases at J; junction bases unmatched: 8. The CDR3 runs 16 residues. Written as DNA, the CDR3 is TGCGCCAGCAGCCAAAGTAAGGACAGGGCCCCCTACGAGCAGTACTTC. Translating it yields CASSQSKDRAPYEQYF.

This clonotype occurred a few times. V gene TRBV28 combines with J gene TRBJ1-6; D remains ambiguous. Trimming took off 8 bases at V and 8 bases at J, with 16 bases between the two ends. Germline assignment: CDR1 MDHEN and CDR2 SYDVKM. The CDR3 sequence is 14 residues long. This CDR3 is CASGTDSKDSPLHF. CDR3 bases: TGTGCCAGCGGCACGGATTCTAAGGATTCACCCCTCCACTTT.

This chain uses TRBV6-2 or TRBV6-3 with TRBJ1-5; D unclear. Trimming left V 10 bases short and J 0 bases short, with 13 bases between. The germline gives CDR1 MNHEY, CDR2 SVGEGT. The length of the CDR3 is 14 residues. This CDR3 reads CATLPVYSNQPQHF. The CDR3 coding sequence is TGTGCCACTCTTCCAGTGTATAGCAATCAGCCCCAGCATTTT.

This clonotype was seen a few times. The gene calls are TRBV5-4 and TRBJ2-1; D remains unclear. Trimming stripped 0 bases from V and 7 bases from J, with 14 bases between. The CDR3 runs 15 residues. Germline CDR1 is SGHNT and CDR2 is YYREEE (reference sequence). CDR3 nucleotide sequence: TGTGCCAGCAGCTTGGTCGGGCAGTCCCTAAATGAGCAGTTCTTC. This translates into CASSLVGQSLNEQFF.